Listed here are 5 T cell receptor beta chains from one sample, sequenced in a study of T cells after posttransplantation cyclophosphamide. Cyclophosphamide on days +3 and +4 followed busulfan-fludarabine conditioning and a marrow graft. Sequencing was performed with immunoSEQ multiplex PCR; in TCRdb, only in-frame clones are kept and a portion is missing. The specimen gives about 12,000 clones without singletons; the ten biggest hold about 24%. The source material was PBMCs, sampled after allogeneic stem cell transplant with posttransplant cyclophosphamide. Receptors originate from a female patient between 35 and 55 years old who received an allogeneic stem cell transplant from an unrelated donor, was CMV-positive, and had acute GVHD only. Some T cells may have originated in the graft donor.

The chain recombines TRBV27 with TRBJ2-1, with D possibly matching TRBD1 (6 bases). The germline gives CDR1 MNHEY, CDR2 SMNVEV (reference sequence). V gave up 6 bases and J gave up 9 bases, with 12 bases separating them. This CDR3 region has 12 residues. CDR3 in DNA: TGTGCCAGCAGAACAGGGACGATTGAGCAGTTCTTC. Its translation is CASRTGTIEQFF.

As to this clone: The same CDR3 is also encoded by other DNA sequences in this sample. The CDR3 region has the DNA TGTGCCAGCAGCTTTGGGCAGGGAGGGCCCGGGGAGCTGTTTTTT. Encoded protein: CASSFGQGGPGELFF. The chain is built from TRBV11-2 and TRBJ2-2, with 7 bases matching TRBD2. The CDR3 length is 15 residues. Germline V gene sequence: CDR1 SGHAT, CDR2 FQNNGV. J gave up 6 bases and V 3 bases, and 7 bases lay outside the gene matches. The variable domain in full, completed from reference TRBV11-2 and TRBJ2-2, reads EAGVAQSPRYKIIEKRQSVAFWCNPISGHATLYWYQQILGQGPKLLIQFQNNGVVDDSQLPKDRFSAERLKGVDSTLKIQPAKLEDSAVYLCASSFGQGGPGELFFGEGSRLTVL.

This clone was recorded at least ten times. The J gene is TRBJ2-3, the V gene TRBV4-2; the D is unclear. CDR1 LGHNA and CDR2 YNFKEQ come from the germline V gene. The CDR3 has 15 amino acids. V shed 0 bases and J shed 4 bases, with 11 bases lying between them. CDR3 nucleotides: TGTGCCAGCAGCCAAGAAAGCGTGGTCTCAGATACGCAGTATTTT. This translates into CASSQESVVSDTQYF.

Ten or more counts support this clone. V and J are TRBV5-8 and TRBJ2-7, with TRBD2 as a possible D gene (6 bases). V was pared by 1 base and J by 7 bases, with 15 bases between. The germline CDR1 and CDR2 sequences are SGHTS and YDEGEE. The CDR3 has 14 residues. CDR3 protein: CASSLLLAGREQYF. The CDR3 DNA is TGTGCCAGCAGCTTGCTGCTCGCTGGGAGGGAGCAGTACTTC.

The chain employs TRBV6-5 and TRBJ1-2, with D perhaps matching TRBD1 (5 bases). The ends were cut back, 2 bases at V and 5 bases at J, with 9 bases in the middle. Germline V CDR1 and CDR2: MNHEY, SVGAGI. The CDR3 runs 13 residues. The DNA for the CDR3 is TGTGCCAGCAGTTACGACCGACAGTATGGCTACACCTTC. It yields the protein CASSYDRQYGYTF.